This T cell receptor beta chain derives from a study of blood T cell repertoires in COVID-19. At the level of the study: COVID-19 samples collected from the United States, Italy and Spain covered acute and convalescent phases. T cells, B-cell-depleted T cells, or PBMCs provided the cDNA or gDNA that served as material.

Per the original methods: Amplification of reference gene primers provided the estimated nucleated cell counts. Data came from immunoSEQ multiplex PCR; TCRdb stores just in-frame clones and leaves some out. The V and J calls and clone size are taken from that table; D and trimming were inferred from the DNA. This repertoire shows over 85,000 clones, approximately 90% found once; its top ten account for about 2.5%. The sequenced material came from peripheral blood. This TCR was sampled from a human donor with active COVID-19. The donor label of this sample is uncertain.

The CDR3 here is CASSYTPTGDVSGYTF. The CDR3 coding sequence is TGTGCCAGCAGTTACACCCCTACAGGGGATGTCTCTGGCTACACCTTC. The V call is TRBV6-6, the J call TRBJ1-2; the match to TRBD1 covers 7 bases. The CDR3 runs to 16 residues. V gave up 2 bases and J gave up 7 bases; unmatched junction bases: 13. From germline, CDR1 is MNHNY and CDR2 SVGAGI (reference sequence).